This T cell receptor (beta chain) stems from a study of blood T cell repertoires in COVID-19. Participant age was about 18 to 89 years, and participants resided in roughly 25 US areas. Sequenced by immunoSEQ multiplex PCR; TCRdb stores in-frame clones only, minus some. The sample carries about 270,000 clones, roughly nine tenths recorded once. The CDR3 is made up of 13 amino acids. Germline V lookup: CDR1 SGHDN, CDR2 FVKESK. Trimming cost V 9 bases and J 0 bases, with 12 bases left between them. Sequenced material: PBMCs or T cells enriched from blood (not recorded which). This TCR was sampled from a woman under 30 who had recovered from COVID-19. The rearrangement links TRBV14 to TRBJ2-7; D perhaps matches TRBD1 (5 bases). The CDR3 reads CASKGDYSYEQYF. The CDR3 DNA follows: TGTGCCAGTAAAGGGGATTACTCCTACGAGCAGTACTTC.